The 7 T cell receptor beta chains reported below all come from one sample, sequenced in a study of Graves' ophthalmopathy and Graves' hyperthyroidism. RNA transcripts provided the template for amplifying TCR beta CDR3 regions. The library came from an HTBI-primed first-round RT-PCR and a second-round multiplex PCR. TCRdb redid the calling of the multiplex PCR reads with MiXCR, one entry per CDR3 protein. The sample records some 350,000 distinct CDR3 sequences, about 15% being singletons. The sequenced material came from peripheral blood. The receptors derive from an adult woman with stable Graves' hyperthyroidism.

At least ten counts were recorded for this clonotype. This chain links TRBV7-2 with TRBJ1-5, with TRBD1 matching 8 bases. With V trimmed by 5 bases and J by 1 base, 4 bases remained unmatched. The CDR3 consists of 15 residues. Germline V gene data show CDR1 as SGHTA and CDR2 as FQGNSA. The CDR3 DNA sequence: TGTGCCAGCAGCGCAGGGGGCCTAAGCAATCAGCCCCAGCATTTT. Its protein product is CASSAGGLSNQPQHF.

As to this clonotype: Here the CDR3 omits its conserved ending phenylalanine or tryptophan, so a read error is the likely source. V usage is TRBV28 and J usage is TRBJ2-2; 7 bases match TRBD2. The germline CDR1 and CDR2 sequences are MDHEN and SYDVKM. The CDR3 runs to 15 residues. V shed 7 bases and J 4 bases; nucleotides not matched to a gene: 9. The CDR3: CASTPGGGVTGELFL. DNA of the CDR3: TGTGCCAGCACTCCTGGGGGAGGGGTCACCGGGGAGCTGTTTTTG.

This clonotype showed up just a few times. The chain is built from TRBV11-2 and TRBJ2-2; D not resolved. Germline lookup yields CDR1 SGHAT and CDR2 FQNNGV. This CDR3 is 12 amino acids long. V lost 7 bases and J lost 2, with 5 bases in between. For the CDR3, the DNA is TGTGCCAGCACCATTAACACCGGGGAGCTGTTTTTT. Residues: CASTINTGELFF.

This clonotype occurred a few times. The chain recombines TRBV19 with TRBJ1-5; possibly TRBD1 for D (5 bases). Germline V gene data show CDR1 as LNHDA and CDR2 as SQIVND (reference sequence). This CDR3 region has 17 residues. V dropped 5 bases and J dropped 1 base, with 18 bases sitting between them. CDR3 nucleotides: TGTGCCAGTAGTCGGAAGGGGATCTGGGGAAGCAATCAGCCCCAGCATTTT. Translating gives CASSRKGIWGSNQPQHF.

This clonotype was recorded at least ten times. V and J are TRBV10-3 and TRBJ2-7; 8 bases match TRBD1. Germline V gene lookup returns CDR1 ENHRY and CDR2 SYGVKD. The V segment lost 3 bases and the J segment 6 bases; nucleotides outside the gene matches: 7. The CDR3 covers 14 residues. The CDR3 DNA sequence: TGTGCCATCAGTGACCGACAGGGGACGGGCGAGCAGTACTTC. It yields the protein CAISDRQGTGEQYF.

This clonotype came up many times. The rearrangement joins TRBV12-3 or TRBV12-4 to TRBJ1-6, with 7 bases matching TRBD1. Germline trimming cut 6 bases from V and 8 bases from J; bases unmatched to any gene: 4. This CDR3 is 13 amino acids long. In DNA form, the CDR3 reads TGTGCCAGCAGAGACAGGGTAGATTCACCCCTCCACTTT. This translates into CASRDRVDSPLHF.

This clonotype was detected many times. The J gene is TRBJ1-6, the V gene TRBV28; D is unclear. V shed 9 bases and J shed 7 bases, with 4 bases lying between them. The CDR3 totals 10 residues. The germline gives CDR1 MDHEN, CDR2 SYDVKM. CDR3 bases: TGTGCCAGTGGAAATTCACCCCTCCACTTT. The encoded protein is CASGNSPLHF.